This TCR beta chain stems from a study of response to subunit inactivated influenza vaccine. Study-level findings and limits: It was the authors' suggestion that each seasonal influenza vaccination recruits few new T cells.

This clonotype was seen at least ten times. Its antigen remains unknown. TCRdb passed the RT-PCR reads through MiXCR, listing each CDR3 protein once. Among under 750,000 distinct CDR3 sequences listed, approximately 12% were seen once. The origin of this receptor is a man aged 45-65 years who received an inactivated influenza vaccine. The starting material was PBMCs from blood, obtained on the day of vaccination.

CDR3 residues: CAIGRQGHEQYF. The CDR3 DNA reads TGTGCCATCGGGAGGCAGGGCCACGAGCAGTACTTC. The V call is TRBV10-3, the J call TRBJ2-7; TRBD2 is a possible D gene (6 bases). This CDR3 is 12 amino acids long. Trimming removed 8 bases from V and 5 bases from J, with 13 bases in between. The germline CDR1 and CDR2 sequences are ENHRY and SYGVKD.